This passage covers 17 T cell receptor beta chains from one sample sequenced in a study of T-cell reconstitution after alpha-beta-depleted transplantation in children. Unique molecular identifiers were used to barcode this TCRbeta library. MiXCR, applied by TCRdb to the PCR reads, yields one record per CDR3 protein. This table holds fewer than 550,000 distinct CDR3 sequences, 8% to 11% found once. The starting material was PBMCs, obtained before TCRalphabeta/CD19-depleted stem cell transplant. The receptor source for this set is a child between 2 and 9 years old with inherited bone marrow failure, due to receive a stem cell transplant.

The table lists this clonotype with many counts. The CDR3 DNA sequence: TGCGCCAGCAGCTTGGTTTCCGGGTACCAAGAGACCCAGTACTTC. This encodes CASSLVSGYQETQYF. The V gene is TRBV5-1, the J gene TRBJ2-5; no clear D. CDR1 and CDR2 from the germline V gene are SGHRS and YFSETQ. CDR3 length equals 15 residues. Between the trimmed V and J ends, which lost 0 bases and 0 bases, there was a span of 9 bases.

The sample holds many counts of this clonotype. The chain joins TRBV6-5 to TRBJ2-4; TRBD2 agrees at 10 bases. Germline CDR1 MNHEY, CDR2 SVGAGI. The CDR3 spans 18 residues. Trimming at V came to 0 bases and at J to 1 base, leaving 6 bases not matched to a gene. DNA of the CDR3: TGTGCCAGCAGTTACTCGCCTAGCGGGAGTCGGGCCAAAAACATTCAGTACTTC. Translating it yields CASSYSPSGSRAKNIQYF.

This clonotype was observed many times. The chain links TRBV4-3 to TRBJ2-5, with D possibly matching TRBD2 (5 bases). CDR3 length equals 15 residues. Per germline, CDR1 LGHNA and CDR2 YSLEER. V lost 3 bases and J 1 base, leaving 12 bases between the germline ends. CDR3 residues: CASSHSRDFQETQYF. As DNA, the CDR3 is TGCGCCAGCAGCCACAGCCGGGATTTCCAAGAGACCCAGTACTTC.

Here the CDR3 reads CASSDRKTGATEAFF. CDR3 nucleotide sequence: TGTGCCAGCAGCGATAGAAAGACAGGGGCCACTGAAGCTTTCTTT. The chain links TRBV7-8 to TRBJ1-1, with 8 bases matching TRBD1. Germline V gene lookup returns CDR1 SGHVS and CDR2 FQNEAQ. The CDR3 runs 15 residues. With V trimmed by 5 bases and J by 4 bases, 9 bases remained unmatched.

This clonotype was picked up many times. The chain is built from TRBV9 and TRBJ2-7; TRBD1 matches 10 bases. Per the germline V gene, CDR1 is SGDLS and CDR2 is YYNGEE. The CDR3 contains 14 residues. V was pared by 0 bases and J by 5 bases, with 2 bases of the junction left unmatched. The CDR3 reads CASSVGGQGNEQYF. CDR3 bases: TGTGCCAGCAGCGTAGGGGGACAGGGGAACGAGCAGTACTTC.

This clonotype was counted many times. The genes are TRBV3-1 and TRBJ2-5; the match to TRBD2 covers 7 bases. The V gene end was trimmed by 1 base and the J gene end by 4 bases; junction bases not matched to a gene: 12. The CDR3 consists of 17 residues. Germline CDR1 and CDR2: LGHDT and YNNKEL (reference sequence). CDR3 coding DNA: TGTGCCAGCAGCCAAGGGTACGGGACTAACATTCCAGAGACCCAGTACTTC. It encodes CASSQGYGTNIPETQYF.

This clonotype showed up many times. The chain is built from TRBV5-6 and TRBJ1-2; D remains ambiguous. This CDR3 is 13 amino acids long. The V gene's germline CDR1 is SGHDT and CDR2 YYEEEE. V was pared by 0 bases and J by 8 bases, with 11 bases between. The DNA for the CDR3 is TGTGCCAGCAGCTTGGATAGGGTTTACGGCTACACCTTC. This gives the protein CASSLDRVYGYTF. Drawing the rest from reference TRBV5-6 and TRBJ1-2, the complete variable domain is DAGVTQSPTHLIKTRGQQVTLRCSPKSGHDTVSWYQQALGQGPQFIFQYYEEEERQRGNFPDRFSGHQFPNYSSELNVNALLLGDSALYLCASSLDRVYGYTFGSGTRLTVV.

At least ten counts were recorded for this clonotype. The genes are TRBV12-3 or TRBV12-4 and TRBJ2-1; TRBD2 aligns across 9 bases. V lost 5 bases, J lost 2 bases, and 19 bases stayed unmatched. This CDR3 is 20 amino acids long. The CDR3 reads CASSAIHSGSRIGTYNEQFF. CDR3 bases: TGTGCCAGCAGTGCGATCCATAGCGGGAGTAGGATAGGCACCTACAATGAGCAGTTCTTC.

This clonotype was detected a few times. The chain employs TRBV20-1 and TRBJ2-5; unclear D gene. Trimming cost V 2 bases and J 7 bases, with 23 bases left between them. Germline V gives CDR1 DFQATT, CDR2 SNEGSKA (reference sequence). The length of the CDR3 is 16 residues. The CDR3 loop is CSARTLQLRPSGTQYF. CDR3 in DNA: TGCAGTGCTAGAACGTTGCAGCTACGCCCATCGGGGACCCAGTACTTC.

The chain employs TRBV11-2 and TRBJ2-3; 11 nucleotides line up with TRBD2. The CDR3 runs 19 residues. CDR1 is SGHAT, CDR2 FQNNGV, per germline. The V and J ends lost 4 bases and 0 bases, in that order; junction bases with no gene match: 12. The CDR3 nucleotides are TGTGCCAGCAGCTCAATACCCGGGACTAGCGGACTAAGCACAGATACGCAGTATTTT. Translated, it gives CASSSIPGTSGLSTDTQYF.

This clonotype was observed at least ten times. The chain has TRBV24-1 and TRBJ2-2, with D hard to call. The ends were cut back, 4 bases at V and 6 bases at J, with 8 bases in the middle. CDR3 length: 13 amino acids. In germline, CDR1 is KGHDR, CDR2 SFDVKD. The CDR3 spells CATSDLHPGELFF. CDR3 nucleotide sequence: TGTGCCACCAGTGACCTACATCCCGGGGAGCTGTTTTTT.

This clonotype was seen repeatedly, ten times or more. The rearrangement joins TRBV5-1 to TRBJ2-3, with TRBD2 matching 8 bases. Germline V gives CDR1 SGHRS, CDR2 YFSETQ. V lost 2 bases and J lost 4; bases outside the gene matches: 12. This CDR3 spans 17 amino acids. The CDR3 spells CASSFGSGSGSSDTQYF. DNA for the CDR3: TGCGCCAGCAGCTTCGGGTCAGGAAGCGGGAGTTCAGATACGCAGTATTTT. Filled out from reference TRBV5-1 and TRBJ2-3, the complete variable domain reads KAGVTQTPRYLIKTRGQQVTLSCSPISGHRSVSWYQQTPGQGLQFLFEYFSETQRNKGNFPGRFSGRQFSNSRSEMNVSTLELGDSALYLCASSFGSGSGSSDTQYFGPGTRLTVL.

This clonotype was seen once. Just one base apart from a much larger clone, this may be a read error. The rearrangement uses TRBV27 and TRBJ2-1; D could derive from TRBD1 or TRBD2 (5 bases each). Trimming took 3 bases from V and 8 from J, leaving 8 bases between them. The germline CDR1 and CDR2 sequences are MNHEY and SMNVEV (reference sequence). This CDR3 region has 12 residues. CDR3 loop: CASSFWGYEQFF. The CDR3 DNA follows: TGTGCCAGCAGTTTTTGGGGGTATGAGCAGTTCTTC.

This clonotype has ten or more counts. The CDR3 DNA reads TGCGCCAGCAGCTTGGCCCCGGGGGCGCGCAACACTGAAGCTTTCTTT. It yields the protein CASSLAPGARNTEAFF. The J gene is TRBJ1-1, the V gene TRBV5-1; TRBD1 is a possible D gene (6 bases). CDR1 and CDR2 (germline): SGHRS, YFSETQ. The CDR3 loop spans 16 amino acids. V dropped 0 bases and J dropped 2 bases, with 14 bases sitting between them.

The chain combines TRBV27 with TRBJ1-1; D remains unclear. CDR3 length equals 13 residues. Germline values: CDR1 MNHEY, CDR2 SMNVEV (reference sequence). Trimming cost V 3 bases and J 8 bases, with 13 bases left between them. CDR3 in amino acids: CASSFGMAGEAFF. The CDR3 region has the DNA TGTGCCAGCAGTTTTGGGATGGCGGGGGAAGCTTTCTTT.

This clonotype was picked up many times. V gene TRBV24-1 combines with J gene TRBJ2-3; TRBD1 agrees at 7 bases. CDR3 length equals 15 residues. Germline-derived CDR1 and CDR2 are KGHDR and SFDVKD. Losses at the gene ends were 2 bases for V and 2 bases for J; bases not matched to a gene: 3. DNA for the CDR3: TGTGCCACCAGTGATTGGACAGGAATCACAGATACGCAGTATTTT. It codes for CATSDWTGITDTQYF.

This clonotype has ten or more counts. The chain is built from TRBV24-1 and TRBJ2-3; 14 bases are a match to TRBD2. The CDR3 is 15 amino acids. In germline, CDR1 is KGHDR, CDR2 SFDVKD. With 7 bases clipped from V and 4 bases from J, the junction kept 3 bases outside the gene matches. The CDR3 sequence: CATSEGLAGADTQYF. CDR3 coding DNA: TGTGCCACCAGCGAGGGACTAGCGGGAGCAGATACGCAGTATTTT.